The clone carrying this TCR beta chain occurred once. This sample is drawn from a study of blood T cell repertoires in COVID-19. Turning to the study itself: Sites in the United States, Italy and Spain provided acute and convalescent COVID-19 samples. Nucleic acid was either cDNA or gDNA, and it came from T cells, B-cell-depleted T cells, or PBMCs.

CDR1 and CDR2 (germline): LGHNA, YSLEER. This CDR3 region has 16 residues. The V and J ends lost 3 bases and 1 base, in that order; junction bases with no gene match: 6. As handled by the study authors: Using reference gene primer amplification, nucleated cell counts were estimated. The protocol was immunoSEQ multiplex PCR, while the TCRdb copy is restricted to in-frame clones and leaves out a portion. The D gene and trimming were derived from the DNA, and the V and J assignments and clone size from that table. The data hold about 24,000 clones, with 75% to 85% observed a single time. The sample taken for sequencing was peripheral blood. The chain joins TRBV4-3 to TRBJ2-4, with 7 bases lining up with TRBD1. The TCR comes from a human donor in a cohort sampled during active COVID-19. The CDR3 DNA sequence: TGCGCCAGCAGCCAGTACAGGGGAATGGCCAAAAACATTCAGTACTTC. Translating it yields CASSQYRGMAKNIQYF.